These 20 T cell receptor beta chains share one sample of origin, sequenced in a study of blood T cells in healthy people across ages. Combining a sample-barcoded 5' primer with a J-beta primer mix, a second PCR ran for 7 to 11 cycles. Each CDR3 protein gets one entry after TCRdb re-called the 5' RACE reads with MiXCR. The table lists about 780,000 distinct CDR3 sequences, roughly 24% of them singletons. The data were also submitted as part of a second study, on T cells of mothers and their children.

Sequenced: blood. The receptors shown here come from a boy aged 10-17 years in good health.

V and J are TRBV12-3 or TRBV12-4 and TRBJ1-2; D is unclear. Trimming cost V 2 bases and J 5 bases, with 21 bases left between them. The CDR3 totals 17 residues. CDR3 nucleotide sequence: TGTGCCAGCAGTTTATATACCCCAGCGGTTTACGCATATGGCTACACCTTC. It specifies CASSLYTPAVYAYGYTF.

CDR3 residues: CASSRKAGSSYNEQFF. The CDR3 nucleotides read TGTGCCAGCAGCCGGAAAGCGGGGAGCTCCTACAATGAGCAGTTCTTC. The J gene is TRBJ2-1, the V gene TRBV7-9; 7 bases match TRBD2. Germline V gene sequence: CDR1 SEHNR, CDR2 FQNEAQ (reference sequence). With 5 bases clipped from V and 0 bases from J, the junction kept 7 bases outside the gene matches. The CDR3 runs to 16 residues.

The rearrangement uses TRBV3-1 and TRBJ2-2; TRBD2 aligns across 7 bases. Per germline, CDR1 LGHDT and CDR2 YNNKEL (reference sequence). The CDR3 totals 15 residues. V lost 1 base and J lost 5; bases outside the gene matches: 4. CDR3 region: CASSQARRGTGELFF. In DNA form, the CDR3 reads TGTGCCAGCAGCCAAGCCCGGCGGGGGACCGGGGAGCTGTTTTTT.

The chain recombines TRBV20-1 with TRBJ2-2; D is possibly TRBD1 or TRBD2 (6 bases each). The V and J ends lost 5 bases and 5 bases respectively, with 15 bases between them. The CDR3 contains 14 residues. Germline V CDR1 and CDR2: DFQATT, SNEGSKA (reference sequence). CDR3 protein: CSAPGAPGTGELFF. The CDR3 DNA follows: TGCAGTGCTCCGGGGGCCCCAGGAACCGGGGAGCTGTTTTTT.

This clonotype came up a few times. This chain uses TRBV29-1 with TRBJ1-2; tentatively, D is TRBD1 (5 bases). The germline V and J ends were trimmed by 0 bases and 10 bases, with 21 bases remaining between them. The CDR3 runs 15 residues. CDR1 and CDR2 (germline): SQVTM, ANQGSEA. CDR3 DNA: TGCAGCGTTGAAGACTATCCAGGGACCCGAGGCCCCTACACCTTC. Amino acid sequence: CSVEDYPGTRGPYTF.

This clonotype was detected ten times or more. The chain joins TRBV12-3 or TRBV12-4 to TRBJ2-5; no reliable D call. This CDR3 has 12 amino acids. Trimming shortened V by 2 bases and J by 3 bases, and 4 bases separated the two germline ends. The CDR3 DNA reads TGTGCCAGCAGTTTACCCAAAGAGACCCAGTACTTC. Protein: CASSLPKETQYF.

The sample holds a few counts of this clonotype. The J gene is TRBJ2-7, the V gene TRBV4-2; unclear D gene. Germline CDR1 is LGHNA and CDR2 is YNFKEQ. The CDR3 totals 12 residues. Trimming removed 0 bases at V and 7 bases at J, with 7 bases between. DNA of the CDR3: TGTGCCAGCAGCCAAGATTCGGATGAGCAGTACTTC. It translates to CASSQDSDEQYF.

The chain links TRBV9 to TRBJ1-6, with D tentatively TRBD1 (6 bases). Germline V gives CDR1 SGDLS, CDR2 YYNGEE. V was pared by 6 bases and J by 8 bases, with 15 bases between. CDR3 length: 14 residues. As DNA, the CDR3 is TGTGCCAGCACCCCGGGGGGGGCCGATTCACCCCTCCACTTT. Its translation: CASTPGGADSPLHF.

The chain combines TRBV6-5 with TRBJ1-2; D remains unclear. Germline V lookup: CDR1 MNHEY, CDR2 SVGAGI. CDR3 size: 13 residues. Between the trimmed V and J ends, which lost 0 bases and 8 bases, there was a span of 10 bases. The CDR3 loop is CASSYSREIGYTF. For the CDR3, the DNA is TGTGCCAGCAGTTACTCGAGGGAGATCGGCTACACCTTC.

The genes are TRBV9 and TRBJ2-2; 9 bases are shared with TRBD1. Trimming removed 0 bases from V and 4 bases from J; junction bases left unmatched: 7. The CDR3 is made up of 17 amino acids. Per the germline V gene, CDR1 is SGDLS and CDR2 is YYNGEE. In DNA, the CDR3 is TGTGCCAGCAGCGTAGGCGGACAGGGGAAGAGCACCGGGGAGCTGTTTTTT. The encoded protein is CASSVGGQGKSTGELFF. The full variable domain, with the rest looked up from reference TRBV9 and TRBJ2-2, is DSGVTQTPKHLITATGQRVTLRCSPRSGDLSVYWYQQSLDQGLQFLIQYYNGEERAKGNILERFSAQQFPDLHSELNLSSLELGDSALYFCASSVGGQGKSTGELFFGEGSRLTVL.

In this sample, this clonotype turned up a few times. This chain uses TRBV20-1 with TRBJ1-2, with TRBD1 as a possible D gene (5 bases). The CDR3 runs 14 residues. Germline values: CDR1 DFQATT, CDR2 SNEGSKA (reference sequence). The V gene lost 5 bases and the J gene lost 5 bases, with 18 bases spanning the gap. The CDR3 is CSALLPDTSYGYTF. CDR3 DNA: TGCAGTGCTCTCCTCCCGGACACGTCTTATGGCTACACCTTC.

V is TRBV27 and J is TRBJ2-1, with D perhaps TRBD1 (6 bases). The end of the DNA aligns better with TRBJ2-7, so the J call may be wrong. Germline assignment: CDR1 MNHEY and CDR2 SMNVEV (reference sequence). The CDR3 runs 13 residues. CDR3 bases: TGTGCCAGCAGTTATGCAGGGGAAAACGAGCAGTACTTC. As protein: CASSYAGENEQYF.

V usage is TRBV7-2 and J usage is TRBJ2-7; D not certain. This CDR3 is 13 amino acids long. The germline V gene encodes CDR1 SGHTA and CDR2 FQGNSA. V was trimmed by 5 bases and J by 4 bases, leaving 12 bases between them. CDR3 protein: CASSATGSYEQYF. The CDR3 DNA sequence: TGTGCCAGCAGCGCCACCGGATCATACGAGCAGTACTTC.

The chain employs TRBV7-9 and TRBJ1-3; D uncertain. The CDR3 has 14 residues. Germline V gene data show CDR1 as SEHNR and CDR2 as FQNEAQ (reference sequence). Trimming pared 4 bases from V and 0 bases from J, leaving 7 bases between. CDR3 DNA sequence: TGTGCCAGCAGCTCCTCAGCCTCTGGAAACACCATATATTTT. This gives the protein CASSSSASGNTIYF.

The chain employs TRBV28 and TRBJ2-4; D is ambiguous. Germline CDR1 MDHEN, CDR2 SYDVKM. Trimming removed 7 bases from V and 1 base from J, with 2 bases in between. This CDR3 spans 11 amino acids. The CDR3 DNA reads TGTGCCAGCACGGCCAAAAACATTCAGTACTTC. This codes for CASTAKNIQYF.

The J gene is TRBJ2-5, the V gene TRBV15; 10 nucleotides line up with TRBD2. The J call may be in error: the DNA end matches TRBJ2-1 better. Germline V gene sequence: CDR1 LNHNV, CDR2 YYDKDF (reference sequence). The CDR3 is 16 residues long. In DNA form, the CDR3 reads TGTGCCACCAGCAGAGATGTTAGCGGGGGGTTAAATGAGCAGTTCTTC. Amino acid sequence: CATSRDVSGGLNEQFF.

In its sample, this clonotype was seen a few times. The chain employs TRBV5-1 and TRBJ2-2; maybe TRBD1 (6 bases). CDR1 is SGHRS, CDR2 YFSETQ, per germline. Trimming removed 2 bases from V and 3 bases from J, with 20 bases in between. The CDR3 runs 18 residues. The CDR3 DNA sequence: TGCGCCAGCAGCTTCGCCGACAGGCGAATTTGGGACACCGGGGAGCTGTTTTTT. Its protein is CASSFADRRIWDTGELFF.

This clonotype occurred a few times. The chain has TRBV12-3 or TRBV12-4 and TRBJ2-5; no reliable D call. V was shortened by 7 bases and J by 5 bases, with 8 bases between the two germline ends. This CDR3 contains 11 residues. CDR3 residues: CASTRAETQYF. The CDR3 nucleotides are TGTGCCAGCACCCGGGCGGAGACCCAGTACTTC.

The rearrangement joins TRBV11-2 to TRBJ2-1; TRBD2 is a possible D gene (5 bases). The J call may be mistaken, given a closer DNA end match to TRBJ2-7. The CDR3 sequence is 13 residues long. Germline loops: CDR1 SGHAT, CDR2 FQNNGV. Here the CDR3 reads CASSPGLLGEQYF. Here the CDR3 DNA reads TGTGCCAGCAGCCCGGGATTGCTAGGCGAGCAGTACTTC.

V gene TRBV12-3 or TRBV12-4 combines with J gene TRBJ1-2, with D perhaps matching TRBD1 (5 bases). Trimming left V 6 bases short and J 4 bases short, with 15 bases between. This CDR3 is 14 amino acids long. DNA of the CDR3: TGTGCCAGCAGCCCTGAGAGGGGAGTCTATGGCTACACCTTC. Translation: CASSPERGVYGYTF.